The 29 T cell receptor beta chains below come from one sample, sequenced in a study of Graves' ophthalmopathy and Graves' hyperthyroidism. As the template, RNA transcripts were used to amplify TCR beta CDR3 regions. HTBI primers were employed in first-round RT-PCR, then a second-round multiplex PCR followed. TCRdb recomputed calls from the multiplex PCR reads with MiXCR, one row per CDR3 protein. The sample contains over a million distinct CDR3 sequences, less than 45% of which appear only once. The source material was peripheral blood or thyroid tissue (not recorded which). The receptors derive from an adult man with Graves' hyperthyroidism.

The gene calls are TRBV10-2 and TRBJ1-1; no firm D call. Per germline, CDR1 WSHSY and CDR2 SAAADI. With 2 bases removed from V and 6 bases from J, the gap between germline ends came to 7 bases. CDR3 length: 12 residues. The CDR3 region is CASSEGVAEAFF. The CDR3 region has the DNA TGCGCCAGCAGTGAGGGGGTGGCTGAAGCTTTCTTT.

J is TRBJ1-6 and V is TRBV25-1, with D possibly matching TRBD1 (6 bases). There are 14 residues in the CDR3. Germline-derived CDR1 and CDR2 are MGHDK and SYGVNS. V was cut by 11 bases and J by 5 bases, with 16 bases left in between. This CDR3 reads CAPRGAGNNSPLHF. CDR3 DNA: TGTGCCCCTAGGGGGGCAGGGAATAATTCACCCCTCCACTTT. The entire variable domain, with the rest obtained from reference TRBV25-1 and TRBJ1-6, is as follows: EADIYQTPRYLVIGTGKKITLECSQTMGHDKMYWYQQDPGMELHLIHYSYGVNSTEKGDLSSESTVSRIRTEHFPLTLESARPSHTSQYLCAPRGAGNNSPLHFGNGTRLTVT.

The sample holds many counts of this clonotype. This chain links TRBV9 with TRBJ1-1; possible D gene TRBD1, 5 bases. The ends were cut back, 4 bases at V and 0 bases at J, with 19 bases in the middle. Germline V gene sequence: CDR1 SGDLS, CDR2 YYNGEE. The CDR3 is made up of 17 amino acids. The CDR3 is CASSPPAGLRVNTEAFF. The CDR3, as DNA: TGTGCCAGCAGCCCCCCGGCAGGGCTTAGGGTGAACACTGAAGCTTTCTTT. The full variable domain, in which reference TRBV9 and TRBJ1-1 provide the parts outside the CDR3, is DSGVTQTPKHLITATGQRVTLRCSPRSGDLSVYWYQQSLDQGLQFLIQYYNGEERAKGNILERFSAQQFPDLHSELNLSSLELGDSALYFCASSPPAGLRVNTEAFFGQGTRLTVV.

This clonotype was detected many times. The V gene is TRBV7-2, the J gene TRBJ2-5; D unresolved. CDR1 and CDR2 from the germline V gene are SGHTA and FQGNSA. CDR3 length: 15 residues. V was pared by 5 bases and J by 2 bases, with 15 bases between. The CDR3 DNA reads TGTGCCAGCAGCGCAGGTGTTGTCGTTCAAGAGACCCAGTACTTC. Translation gives CASSAGVVVQETQYF.

This clonotype was seen ten or more times. The rearrangement links TRBV20-1 to TRBJ1-6; D might be TRBD1 (5 bases). CDR3 length: 14 amino acids. The V end was cut by 0 bases, the J end by 6 bases, with 9 bases between. CDR1 and CDR2 from the germline V gene are DFQATT and SNEGSKA (reference sequence). This CDR3 is CSARDPGSNSPLHF. CDR3 DNA: TGCAGTGCTAGAGATCCAGGGAGTAATTCACCCCTCCACTTT.

Details on this clonotype: Relative to the germline gene, one junction end is altered; a read error may explain this. V usage is TRBV5-7 and J usage is TRBJ2-5; D possibly corresponds to TRBD2 (5 bases). TRBV5-7 is recorded as an ORF, its role being uncertain. CDR3 length equals 15 residues. The CDR3 DNA sequence: TGTGCCAGCAGTTTAGGAGGTGGTACCCAAGAGACCCGGTACTTC. Amino acid sequence: CASSLGGGTQETRYF.

The sample holds a few counts of this clonotype. The gene calls are TRBV5-1 and TRBJ2-7; tentative D call: TRBD1 (5 bases). With 4 bases removed from V and 5 bases from J, the gap between germline ends came to 13 bases. The CDR3 totals 13 residues. Germline V gene lookup returns CDR1 SGHRS and CDR2 YFSETQ. The DNA for the CDR3 is TGCGCCAGCAGCCCCTCACGACAGAACGAGCAGTACTTC. Amino acids: CASSPSRQNEQYF.

The chain joins TRBV20-1 to TRBJ2-5; 13 bases match TRBD2. The J segment lost 5 bases and the V segment lost 6 bases, leaving 3 bases of the junction unmatched. The length of the CDR3 is 13 residues. The germline V gene has CDR1 DFQATT and CDR2 SNEGSKA (reference sequence). The CDR3 reads CSATSGRAETQYF. The CDR3 nucleotides are TGCAGTGCAACTAGCGGGAGGGCCGAGACCCAGTACTTC.

This clonotype was observed a few times. The genes are TRBV6-6 and TRBJ1-5; D is uncertain. Trimming took 3 bases from V and 4 from J, leaving 13 bases between them. Germline values: CDR1 MNHNY, CDR2 SVGAGI (reference sequence). This CDR3 has 15 residues. CDR3 DNA: TGTGCCAGCAGTTATAGCGTCATTCCAAATCAGCCCCAGCATTTT. Residues: CASSYSVIPNQPQHF.

In its sample, this clonotype was seen a few times. This rearrangement joins TRBV12-5 to TRBJ2-2; 8 nucleotides align to TRBD1. The germline V gene has CDR1 LGHNT and CDR2 FRNRAP. The CDR3 covers 16 residues. J lost 7 bases, V lost 5 bases, and 12 bases had no gene match. CDR3 loop: CASGQPGPGGYGELFF. The CDR3 DNA sequence: TGTGCTAGTGGTCAACCGGGGCCAGGGGGCTACGGGGAGCTGTTTTTT.

Notes on this clonotype: Given the absence of the conserved phenylalanine or tryptophan at the CDR3 end, a read error is likely. V and J are TRBV7-7 and TRBJ2-5, with 9 nucleotides matching TRBD2. Germline CDR1 is SSHAT and CDR2 is FNYEAQ (reference sequence). The CDR3 has 14 amino acids. Here the CDR3 reads CASSSGLAGETQYL. The CDR3 region has the DNA TGTGCTAGCAGCTCGGGACTAGCTGGTGAGACCCAGTACCTC.

V is TRBV7-3 and J is TRBJ1-4, with D possibly matching TRBD1 (6 bases). The CDR3 consists of 14 residues. V lost 8 bases, J lost 7 bases, and 17 bases lay in between. Per germline, CDR1 SGHTA and CDR2 FQGTGA. The CDR3 sequence is CASSLTGGTEKLFF. The CDR3 region has the DNA TGTGCCAGCTCCTTAACGGGGGGCACTGAAAAACTGTTTTTT.

This rearrangement joins TRBV7-2 to TRBJ1-1; 12 bases agree with TRBD1. This CDR3 region has 19 residues. CDR1 is SGHTA, CDR2 FQGNSA, per germline. Germline trimming cut 1 base from V and 5 bases from J; bases unmatched to any gene: 14. The CDR3 DNA follows: TGTGCCAGCAGCTTAGTCGGGTGGCCGGGACAGGGGGCGAAGACTGAAGCTTTCTTT. It encodes CASSLVGWPGQGAKTEAFF. Supplemented by reference TRBV7-2 and TRBJ1-1, the full variable domain reads GAGVSQSPSNKVTEKGKDVELRCDPISGHTALYWYRQSLGQGLEFLIYFQGNSAPDKSGLPSDRFSAERTGGSVSTLTIQRTQQEDSAVYLCASSLVGWPGQGAKTEAFFGQGTRLTVV.

This clonotype was seen only a few times. The rearrangement uses TRBV20-1 and TRBJ1-5, with D possibly TRBD1 on 5 matching bases. Germline assignment: CDR1 DFQATT and CDR2 SNEGSKA (reference sequence). This CDR3 is 13 amino acids long. V lost 4 bases and J 4 bases, leaving 11 bases between the germline ends. This CDR3 reads CSAIRGGNQPQHF. CDR3 nucleotide sequence: TGCAGTGCTATCCGGGGGGGTAATCAGCCCCAGCATTTT.

This sequence joins TRBV12-3 or TRBV12-4 and TRBJ1-3, with D hard to call. Trimming removed 2 bases at V and 0 bases at J, with 11 bases between. The CDR3 is made up of 16 amino acids. The CDR3: CASSLSVVDSGNTIYF. CDR3 bases: TGTGCCAGCAGTTTAAGTGTTGTCGACTCTGGAAACACCATATATTTT.

This clonotype occurred a few times. A read error is possible here, since a much larger clone lies one base away. The chain recombines TRBV20-1 with TRBJ2-7; D is ambiguous. The germline CDR1 and CDR2 sequences are DFQATT and SNEGSKA (reference sequence). CDR3 length: 11 amino acids. V was trimmed by 5 bases and J by 3 bases, leaving 8 bases between them. The CDR3 reads CSAGPRYEQYF. CDR3 nucleotides: TGCAGTGCTGGCCCCCGCTACGAGCAGTACTTC.

The genes are TRBV12-3 or TRBV12-4 and TRBJ1-6, with unresolved D. The CDR3 consists of 15 residues. V was cut by 6 bases and J by 5 bases, with 14 bases left in between. This chain's CDR3 is CASRPDTANNSPLHF. Here the CDR3 DNA reads TGTGCCAGCAGACCTGACACCGCTAATAATTCACCCCTCCACTTT.

A word on this clonotype: The junction differs from germline at one of its ends, possibly a read error. V and J are TRBV7-9 and TRBJ1-4; TRBD1 matches at 10 bases. This CDR3 is built from 15 residues. Germline loops: CDR1 SEHNR, CDR2 FQNEAQ (reference sequence). In DNA form, the CDR3 reads TGCGCCAGCAGCCAAGGAGGGACAGGGGAAGAAAAACTGTTTTTT. It encodes CASSQGGTGEEKLFF.

This clonotype turned up a few times. This sequence joins TRBV25-1 and TRBJ1-2; TRBD1 agrees at 10 bases. In germline, CDR1 is MGHDK, CDR2 SYGVNS. This CDR3 comprises 14 residues. The junction had 5 bases not matched to a gene; V was cut back by 8 bases and J by 2 bases. Written as DNA, the CDR3 is TGTGCCAGCCAATTGGGACAGGGGAACTATGGCTACACCTTC. Protein sequence: CASQLGQGNYGYTF.

In this sample, this clonotype turned up many times. The rearrangement uses TRBV7-6 and TRBJ2-2; 15 bases agree with TRBD2. This CDR3 is built from 16 residues. Trimming removed 6 bases from V and 7 bases from J; junction bases left unmatched: 6. CDR1 and CDR2 from the germline V gene are SGHVS and FNYEAQ. CDR3 amino acids: CASSSRTSGGDGELFF. The CDR3 region has the DNA TGTGCCAGCAGTTCCAGGACTAGCGGGGGGGACGGGGAGCTGTTTTTT.

The J gene is TRBJ2-7, the V gene TRBV20-1, with no clear D. The CDR3 spans 12 residues. Per the germline V gene, CDR1 is DFQATT and CDR2 is SNEGSKA (reference sequence). Trimming shortened V by 3 bases and J by 5 bases, and 11 bases separated the two germline ends. CDR3: CSASVVADEQYF. The CDR3 DNA reads as TGCAGTGCTAGCGTGGTAGCAGACGAGCAGTACTTC.

To note about this clonotype: A clone one base away is much larger, so this may be a read error. The chain combines TRBV9 with TRBJ2-5; 7 bases fit TRBD2. This CDR3 is 14 amino acids long. CDR1 SGDLS and CDR2 YYNGEE come from the germline V gene. CDR3 amino acids: CASSVATGGETQCF. CDR3 DNA: TGTGCCAGCAGCGTAGCTACGGGGGGAGAGACCCAGTGCTTC.

This clonotype occurred many times. V gene TRBV7-2 combines with J gene TRBJ1-2; TRBD1 aligns across 10 bases. The germline V gene encodes CDR1 SGHTA and CDR2 FQGNSA. J lost 7 bases, V lost 5 bases, and 7 bases had no gene match. The CDR3 extends over 14 amino acids. This CDR3 reads CASSPSRTGGGYTF. CDR3 DNA sequence: TGTGCCAGCAGCCCGTCCCGGACAGGGGGTGGCTACACCTTC.

In DNA form, the CDR3 reads TGCAGCGTTGGGGGAGAGGTTTTACAAGAGACCCAGTACTTC. Translated, it gives CSVGGEVLQETQYF. This chain connects TRBV29-1 to TRBJ2-5, with D tentatively TRBD2 (5 bases). The V gene's germline CDR1 is SQVTM and CDR2 ANQGSEA. CDR3 size: 14 residues. Trimming shortened V by 4 bases and J by 2 bases, and 14 bases separated the two germline ends.

This clonotype was counted between two and nine times. The rearrangement links TRBV29-1 to TRBJ2-1; the D is unclear. V dropped 0 bases and J dropped 8 bases, with 8 bases sitting between them. The CDR3 consists of 12 residues. Germline V gives CDR1 SQVTM, CDR2 ANQGSEA. The CDR3 spells CSVEDRWDEQFF. CDR3 bases: TGCAGCGTTGAAGATCGGTGGGATGAGCAGTTCTTC.

This rearrangement joins TRBV5-8 to TRBJ2-7; either TRBD1 or TRBD2 may supply D (6 bases each). The CDR3 loop spans 16 amino acids. CDR1 is SGHTS and CDR2 is YDEGEE in the germline V gene. The V end was cut by 4 bases, the J end by 1 base, with 18 bases between. CDR3 sequence: CASSPVGGLVSYEQYF. CDR3 nucleotide sequence: TGTGCCAGCAGCCCGGTGGGGGGCCTGGTGTCCTACGAGCAGTACTTC.

This clonotype was picked up many times. The rearrangement joins TRBV7-2 to TRBJ1-2, with D possibly TRBD1 on 5 matching bases. Germline lookup yields CDR1 SGHTA and CDR2 FQGNSA. V was shortened by 7 bases and J by 8 bases, with 26 bases between the two germline ends. The CDR3 consists of 16 residues. CDR3 amino acids: CASTPDSGPAGGGYTF. The CDR3 bases are TGTGCCAGCACCCCAGATAGCGGACCCGCGGGGGGAGGCTACACCTTC.

Note on this clonotype: One end of the junction varies from germline; a read error may be responsible. The CDR3 DNA sequence: TGTGCCATCAGTGAGTCGACTCGGGTCAGCTTTACCTTT. This translates into CAISESTRVSFTF. The chain is built from TRBV10-3 and TRBJ1-6; D is unresolved. CDR3 length: 13 amino acids. CDR1 ENHRY and CDR2 SYGVKD come from the germline V gene.

This chain links TRBV10-3 with TRBJ2-7; D is perhaps TRBD1 (5 bases). Trimming took 10 bases from V and 7 from J, leaving 17 bases between them. The germline V gene encodes CDR1 ENHRY and CDR2 SYGVKD. This CDR3 contains 12 residues. The CDR3 DNA reads as TGTGCCAGCCGTTTGGGGCGGAGTGAGCAGTACTTC. Translating gives CASRLGRSEQYF.